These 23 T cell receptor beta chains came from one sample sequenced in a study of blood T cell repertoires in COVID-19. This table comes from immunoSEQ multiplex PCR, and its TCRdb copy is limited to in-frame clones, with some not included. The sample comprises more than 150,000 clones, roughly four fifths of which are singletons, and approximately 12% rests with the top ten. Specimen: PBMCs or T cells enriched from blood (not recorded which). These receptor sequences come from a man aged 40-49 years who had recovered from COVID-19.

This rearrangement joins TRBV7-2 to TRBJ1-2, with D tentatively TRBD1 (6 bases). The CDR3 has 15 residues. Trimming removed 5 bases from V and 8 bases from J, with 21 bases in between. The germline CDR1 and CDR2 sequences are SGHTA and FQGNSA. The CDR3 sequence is CASSPRQGFGRGYTF. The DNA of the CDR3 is TGTGCCAGCAGCCCTCGGCAGGGGTTCGGCAGGGGCTACACCTTC.

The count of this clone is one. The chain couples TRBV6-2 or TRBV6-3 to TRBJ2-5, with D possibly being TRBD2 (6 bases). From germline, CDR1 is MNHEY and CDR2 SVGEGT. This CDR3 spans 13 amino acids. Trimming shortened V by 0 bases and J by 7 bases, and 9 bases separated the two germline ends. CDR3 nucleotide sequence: TGTGCCAGCAGTTACTCGGGAGGTGCGACCCAGTACTTC. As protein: CASSYSGGATQYF.

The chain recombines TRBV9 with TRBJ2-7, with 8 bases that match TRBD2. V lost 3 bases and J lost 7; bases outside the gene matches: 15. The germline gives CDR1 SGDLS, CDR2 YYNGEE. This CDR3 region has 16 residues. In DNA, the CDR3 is TGTGCCAGCAGCGCTTCCTTAGCGGGATCGGGTGAGGAGCAGTACTTC. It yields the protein CASSASLAGSGEEQYF.

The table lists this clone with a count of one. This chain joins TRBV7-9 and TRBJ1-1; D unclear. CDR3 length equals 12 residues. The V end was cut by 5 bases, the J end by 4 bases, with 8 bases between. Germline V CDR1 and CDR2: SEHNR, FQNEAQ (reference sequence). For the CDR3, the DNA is TGTGCCAGCAGCCCCCCGAGCACTGAAGCTTTCTTT. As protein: CASSPPSTEAFF.

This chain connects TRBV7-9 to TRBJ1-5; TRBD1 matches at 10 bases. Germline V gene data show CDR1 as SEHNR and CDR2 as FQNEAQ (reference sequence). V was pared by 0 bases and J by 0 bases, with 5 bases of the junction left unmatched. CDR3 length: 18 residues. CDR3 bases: TGTGCCAGCAGCTTAGCTGGACAGGGGGTGGGTAGCAATCAGCCCCAGCATTTT. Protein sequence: CASSLAGQGVGSNQPQHF.

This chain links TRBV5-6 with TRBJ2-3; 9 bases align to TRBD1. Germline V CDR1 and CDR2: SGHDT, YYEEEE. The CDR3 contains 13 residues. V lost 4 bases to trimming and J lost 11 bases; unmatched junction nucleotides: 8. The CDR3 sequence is CASSRQGGDLQYF. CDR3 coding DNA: TGTGCCAGCAGCAGACAGGGGGGAGATTTGCAGTATTTT.

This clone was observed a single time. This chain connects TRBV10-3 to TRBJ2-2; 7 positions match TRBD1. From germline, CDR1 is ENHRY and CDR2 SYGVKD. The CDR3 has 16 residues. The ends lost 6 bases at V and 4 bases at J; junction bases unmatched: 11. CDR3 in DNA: TGTGCCATCAGGGATCGTGGACCAGGGGGCACCGGGGAGCTGTTTTTT. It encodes CAIRDRGPGGTGELFF.

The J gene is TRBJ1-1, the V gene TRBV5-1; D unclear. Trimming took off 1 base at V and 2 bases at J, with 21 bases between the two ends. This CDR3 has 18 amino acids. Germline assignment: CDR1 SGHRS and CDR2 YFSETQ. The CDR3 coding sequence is TGCGCCAGCAGCTTGACCGGTGCCGTTGCGGGAGCTAACACTGAAGCTTTCTTT. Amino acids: CASSLTGAVAGANTEAFF.

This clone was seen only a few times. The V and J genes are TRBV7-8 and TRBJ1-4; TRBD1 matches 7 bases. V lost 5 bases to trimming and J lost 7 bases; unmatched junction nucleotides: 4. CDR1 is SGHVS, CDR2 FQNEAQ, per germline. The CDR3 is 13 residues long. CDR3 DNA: TGTGCCAGCAGCATATGGGACAGTGAAAAACTGTTTTTT. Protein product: CASSIWDSEKLFF. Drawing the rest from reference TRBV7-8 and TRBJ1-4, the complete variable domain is GAGVSQSPRYKVAKRGQDVALRCDPISGHVSLFWYQQALGQGPEFLTYFQNEAQLDKSGLPSDRFFAERPEGSVSTLKIQRTQQEDSAVYLCASSIWDSEKLFFGSGTQLSVL.

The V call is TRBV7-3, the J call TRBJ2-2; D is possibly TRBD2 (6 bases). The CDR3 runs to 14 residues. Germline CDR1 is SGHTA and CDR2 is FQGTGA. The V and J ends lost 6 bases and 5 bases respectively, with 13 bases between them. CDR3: CASRRSGPTGELFF. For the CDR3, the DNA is TGTGCCAGCAGACGAAGCGGGCCTACCGGGGAGCTGTTTTTT.

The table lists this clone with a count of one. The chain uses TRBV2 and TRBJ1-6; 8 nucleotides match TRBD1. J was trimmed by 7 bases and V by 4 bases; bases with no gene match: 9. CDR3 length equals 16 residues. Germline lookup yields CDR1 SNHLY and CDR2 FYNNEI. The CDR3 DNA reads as TGTGCCAGCAGTGGGCCTCAGGGGGCTGGAAATTCACCCCTCCACTTT. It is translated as CASSGPQGAGNSPLHF.

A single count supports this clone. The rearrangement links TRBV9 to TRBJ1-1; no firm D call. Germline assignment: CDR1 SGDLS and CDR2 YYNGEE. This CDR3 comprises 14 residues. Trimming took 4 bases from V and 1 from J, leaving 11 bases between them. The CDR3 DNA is TGTGCCAGCAGCTCCTCCATCAGGAACACTGAAGCTTTCTTT. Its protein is CASSSSIRNTEAFF. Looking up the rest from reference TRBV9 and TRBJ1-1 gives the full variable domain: DSGVTQTPKHLITATGQRVTLRCSPRSGDLSVYWYQQSLDQGLQFLIQYYNGEERAKGNILERFSAQQFPDLHSELNLSSLELGDSALYFCASSSSIRNTEAFFGQGTRLTVV.

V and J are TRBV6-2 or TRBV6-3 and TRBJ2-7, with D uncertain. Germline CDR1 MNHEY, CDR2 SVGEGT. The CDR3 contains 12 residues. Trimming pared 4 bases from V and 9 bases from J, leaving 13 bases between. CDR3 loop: CASSSALEMQYV. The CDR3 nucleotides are TGTGCCAGCAGTTCAGCCCTGGAGATGCAGTACGTC.

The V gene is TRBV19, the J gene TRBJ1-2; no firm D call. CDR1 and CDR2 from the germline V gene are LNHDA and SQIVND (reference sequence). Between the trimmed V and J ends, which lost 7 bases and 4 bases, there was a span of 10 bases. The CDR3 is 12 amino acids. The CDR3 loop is CASKEVAYGYTF. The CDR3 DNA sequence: TGTGCCAGTAAGGAGGTGGCCTATGGCTACACCTTC. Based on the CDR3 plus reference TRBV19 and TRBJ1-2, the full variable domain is DGGITQSPKYLFRKEGQNVTLSCEQNLNHDAMYWYRQDPGQGLRLIYYSQIVNDFQKGDIAEGYSVSREKKESFPLTVTSAQKNPTAFYLCASKEVAYGYTFGSGTRLTVV.

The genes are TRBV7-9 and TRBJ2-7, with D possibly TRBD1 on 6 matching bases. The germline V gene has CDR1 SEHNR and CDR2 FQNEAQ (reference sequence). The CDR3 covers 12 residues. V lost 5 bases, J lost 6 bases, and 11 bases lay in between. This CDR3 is CASSPTGSEQYV. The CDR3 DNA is TGTGCCAGCAGCCCGACAGGATCCGAGCAGTACGTC.

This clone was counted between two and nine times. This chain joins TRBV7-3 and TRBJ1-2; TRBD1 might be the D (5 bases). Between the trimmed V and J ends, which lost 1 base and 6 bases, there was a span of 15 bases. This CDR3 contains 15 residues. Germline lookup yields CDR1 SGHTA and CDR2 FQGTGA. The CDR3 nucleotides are TGTGCCAGCAGCTTAAGGGGCAGGATAAAAAATGGCTACACCTTC. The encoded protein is CASSLRGRIKNGYTF.

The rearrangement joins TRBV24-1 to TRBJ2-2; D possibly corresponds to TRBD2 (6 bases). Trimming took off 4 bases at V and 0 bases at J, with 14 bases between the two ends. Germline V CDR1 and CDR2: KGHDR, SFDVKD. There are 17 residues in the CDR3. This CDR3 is CATSEGGAGSNTGELFF. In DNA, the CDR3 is TGTGCCACCAGTGAGGGCGGGGCAGGGTCGAACACCGGGGAGCTGTTTTTT.

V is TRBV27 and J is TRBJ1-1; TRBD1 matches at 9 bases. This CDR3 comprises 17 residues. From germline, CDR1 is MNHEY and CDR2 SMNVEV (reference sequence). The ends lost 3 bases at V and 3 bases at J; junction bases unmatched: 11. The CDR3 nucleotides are TGTGCCAGCAGTTTCTCCACTACAGGGGGCGCTTACACTGAAGCTTTCTTT. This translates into CASSFSTTGGAYTEAFF.

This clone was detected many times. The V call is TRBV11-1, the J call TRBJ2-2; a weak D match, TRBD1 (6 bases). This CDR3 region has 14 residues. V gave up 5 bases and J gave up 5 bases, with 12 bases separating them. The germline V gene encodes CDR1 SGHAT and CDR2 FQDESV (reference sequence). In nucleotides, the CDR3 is TGTGCCAGCAGCGGGTACAGGGAAACCGGGGAGCTGTTTTTT. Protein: CASSGYRETGELFF. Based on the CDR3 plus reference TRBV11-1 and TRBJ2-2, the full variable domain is EAEVAQSPRYKITEKSQAVAFWCDPISGHATLYWYRQILGQGPELLVQFQDESVVDDSQLPKDRFSAERLKGVDSTLKIQPAELGDSAMYLCASSGYRETGELFFGEGSRLTVL.

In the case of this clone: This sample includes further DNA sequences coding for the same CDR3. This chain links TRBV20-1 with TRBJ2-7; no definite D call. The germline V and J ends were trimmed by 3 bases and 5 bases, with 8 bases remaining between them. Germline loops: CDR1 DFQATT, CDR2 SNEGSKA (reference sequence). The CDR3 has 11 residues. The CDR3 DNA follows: TGCAGTGCTAGGAGTGGGCACGAGCAGTACTTC. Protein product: CSARSGHEQYF.

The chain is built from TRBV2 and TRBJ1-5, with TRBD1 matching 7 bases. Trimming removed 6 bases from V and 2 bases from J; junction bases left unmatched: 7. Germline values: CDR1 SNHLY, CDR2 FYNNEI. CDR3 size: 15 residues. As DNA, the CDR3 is TGTGCCAGCAGGACGACAGGGATCGGCAATCAGCCCCAGCATTTT. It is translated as CASRTTGIGNQPQHF.

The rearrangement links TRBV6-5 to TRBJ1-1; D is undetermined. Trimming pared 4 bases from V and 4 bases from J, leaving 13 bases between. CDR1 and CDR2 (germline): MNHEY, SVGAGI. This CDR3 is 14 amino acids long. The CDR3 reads CASSFRPAATEAFF. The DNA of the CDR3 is TGTGCCAGCAGTTTCCGCCCGGCGGCCACTGAAGCTTTCTTT.

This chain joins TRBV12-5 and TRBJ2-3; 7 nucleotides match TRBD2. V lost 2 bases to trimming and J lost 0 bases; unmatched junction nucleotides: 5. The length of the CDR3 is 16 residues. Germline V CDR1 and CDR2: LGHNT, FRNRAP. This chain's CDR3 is CASGLYLGGSTDTQYF. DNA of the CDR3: TGTGCTAGTGGTTTGTACCTCGGGGGGAGCACAGATACGCAGTATTTT.